The rows below give T cell receptor beta chains drawn from one sample of a study of tumor-infiltrating lymphocytes in localized non-small cell lung cancer. Here immunoSEQ multiplex PCR was the method, and the copy in TCRdb shows in-frame clones only, minus some. The profile shows about 16,000 clones, less than 80% of them singletons. Sequences were obtained from lung tumor tissue. All receptors come from a human donor with non-small cell lung cancer. Both conserved end residues are part of each CDR3. D genes are given only for firm matches. Size is stated for part of the rows, as once, few or many counts, or as a class when the clone is expanded.

>TRBD1|-|TRBJ2-7|TRBV10-3
TGTGCCATCAGTCCTCTACCACCGGGGGGACAGGGGGCGCACGAGCAGTACTTC
CAISPLPPGGQGAHEQYF
>-|-|TRBJ2-7|TRBV28
TGTGCCAGCAGTTTATGGGGTTCCTACGAGCAGTACTTC
CASSLWGSYEQYF
>-|few|TRBJ1-2|TRBV6-5
TGTGCCAGCAGTGAAGGGACGGAGCTCTATGGCTACACCTTC
CASSEGTELYGYTF
>-|-|TRBJ2-3|TRBV6-5
TGTGCCAGCAGTTACTCGAGGTGGACTAGCACAGATACGCAGTATTTT
CASSYSRWTSTDTQYF
>-|-|TRBJ2-2|TRBV30
TGTGCCTGGAGGGTAGGGCTAGCGTCGAACACCGGGGAGCTGTTTTTT
CAWRVGLASNTGELFF
>-|-|TRBJ1-1|TRBV7-9
TGTGCCAGCAGCCAGCAGGGGAACACTGAAGCTTTCTTT
CASSQQGNTEAFF
>-|-|TRBJ2-1|TRBV5-1
TGCGCCAGCAGCTGGGACCCGACGCTTGCCTACAATGAGCAGTTCTTC
CASSWDPTLAYNEQFF
>-|-|TRBJ1-2|TRBV30
TGTGCCTGGAGTTCCGGGACCCACGTCGGGGGCTACACCTTC
CAWSSGTHVGGYTF
>-|-|TRBJ2-5|TRBV28
TGTGCCAGCAGTTTTCCTCACCCCGGGGCCCAGTACTTC
CASSFPHPGAQYF
>-|few|TRBJ2-2|TRBV18
TGTGCCAGCTCACCTGTGGCAGGGGACACCGGGGAGCTGTTTTTT
CASSPVAGDTGELFF
>-|-|TRBJ1-2|TRBV29-1
TGCAGCGTACGGACCAACGCTAACTATGGCTACACCTTC
CSVRTNANYGYTF
>-|-|TRBJ1-5|TRBV2
TGTGCCAGCAGTGAACTCCTGGGGGCAGCAGGGCAGCCCCAGCATTTT
CASSELLGAAGQPQHF
>TRBD2|-|TRBJ2-1|TRBV7-8
TGTGCCAGCAGCTTAACAGCCGGGACTAGCGGGAGGGGTTATGAGCAGTTCTTC
CASSLTAGTSGRGYEQFF
>-|-|TRBJ2-5|TRBV6-5
TGTGCCAGCAGCCCCGGGGACAGTAGGAGGGGGACCCAGTACTTC
CASSPGDSRRGTQYF
>-|-|TRBJ1-5|TRBV5-1
TGCGCCAGCAGCCCGGGGCCCAATCAGCCCCAGCATTTT
CASSPGPNQPQHF
>-|few|TRBJ2-3|TRBV30
TGTGCCTGGAAGACAGAACCTAGCACAGATACGCAGTATTTT
CAWKTEPSTDTQYF
>TRBD1|-|TRBJ1-5|TRBV7-2
TGTGCCAGCAGCTTAACAGGGGGCGGGCAGCCCCAGCATTTT
CASSLTGGGQPQHF
>-|-|TRBJ1-2|TRBV2
TGTGCCAGCAGCCTCTCCCACTGGGACCAAGGGGGCTACACCTTC
CASSLSHWDQGGYTF
>TRBD1|-|TRBJ2-7|TRBV19
TGTGCCAGTAGTATGGGACAGACCTACGAGCAGTACTTC
CASSMGQTYEQYF
>TRBD2|-|TRBJ2-1|TRBV7-9
TGTGCCAGCAGCCTAAGTCTAGCGGGCCCAATGGGGAATGAGCAGTTCTTC
CASSLSLAGPMGNEQFF
>TRBD1|-|TRBJ1-2|TRBV6-5
TGTGCCAGCAGTTACGACAGGGCGTATGGCTACACCTTC
CASSYDRAYGYTF
>-|-|TRBJ1-5|TRBV13
TGTGCCAGCAGCAGGGGAAGCAATCAGCCCCAGCATTTT
CASSRGSNQPQHF
>-|-|TRBJ2-2|TRBV11-2
TGTGCCAGCAGCCCGAGGAGGGGGCTCGCCGGGGAGCTGTTTTTT
CASSPRRGLAGELFF
>-|-|TRBJ2-3|TRBV20-1
TGCAGTGCTAGCGGGGCAGATACGCAGTATTTT
CSASGADTQYF
>TRBD1|medium-sized|TRBJ1-2|TRBV2
TGTGCCAGCAGGGAAGACAGGGGGCGAGGTGGCTACACCTTC
CASREDRGRGGYTF
>-|-|TRBJ1-5|TRBV19
TGTGCCAGTAGTGGAACAGGAAATCAGCCCCAGCATTTT
CASSGTGNQPQHF
>-|-|TRBJ1-1|TRBV6-6
TGTGCCAGCAGCCCCCATCAGGGTACAGCTTTCTTT
CASSPHQGTAFF
>-|-|TRBJ2-4|TRBV13
TGTGCCAGCAGCTTAGGTCACGGGAGTGTACACATTCAGTACTTC
CASSLGHGSVHIQYF
>TRBD2|-|TRBJ2-2|TRBV5-5
TGTGCCAGCAGCTTGGTTCCGATTAGCGGGAGGGCCGGGGAGCTGTTTTTT
CASSLVPISGRAGELFF
>TRBD2|-|TRBJ2-1|TRBV6-1
TGTGCCAGCAGTGAATTCGGACTAGCGGGGTACAATGAGCAGTTCTTC
CASSEFGLAGYNEQFF
>TRBD1|-|TRBJ2-1|TRBV18
TGTGCCAGCTCAATTCGACAGGGAGATGAGCAGTTCTTC
CASSIRQGDEQFF
>-|-|TRBJ2-3|TRBV7-3
TGTGCCAGCAGCTTAACGAGCTCCCCCCCACAGTATTTT
CASSLTSSPPQYF
>-|-|TRBJ2-2|TRBV11-1
TGTGCCAGCAGCCCCCTATCGGCGAACACCGGGGAGCTGTTTTTT
CASSPLSANTGELFF
>TRBD1|few|TRBJ1-1|TRBV19
TGTGCCAGTAGTCATAATCCGGGACAGGGGGCGTGGACTGAAGCTTTCTTT
CASSHNPGQGAWTEAFF
>-|medium-sized|TRBJ2-7|TRBV29-1
TGCAGCGTTGTCCGTGCTAGAACCTACGAGCAGTACTTC
CSVVRARTYEQYF
>TRBD2|-|TRBJ2-2|TRBV11-2
TGTGCCAGCAGCTTGACTAGCGGGACCGGGGAGCTGTTTTTT
CASSLTSGTGELFF
>-|-|TRBJ2-7|TRBV27
TGTGCCAGCAGTTTGACGGGACCCAACGAGCAGTACTTC
CASSLTGPNEQYF
>TRBD1|-|TRBJ1-1|TRBV30
TGTGCCTGGAGTGAAAGACCAGGGGGCGAAGCTTTCTTT
CAWSERPGGEAFF
>-|-|TRBJ2-1|TRBV15
TGTGCCACCAGCAGAGATGTGGGACCCTTCACCTACAATGAGCAGTTCTTC
CATSRDVGPFTYNEQFF
>-|-|TRBJ1-4|TRBV28
TGTGCCAGCAGACCCCCAGGCTCAACTAATGAAAAACTGTTTTTT
CASRPPGSTNEKLFF
>-|-|TRBJ1-1|TRBV13
TGTGCCAGCAGCCGGGGCGTGGACATGAACACTGAAGCTTTCTTT
CASSRGVDMNTEAFF
>TRBD1|-|TRBJ2-7|TRBV7-9
TGTGCCAGCAGCTTTACAGGGGGAACCTCCTACGAGCAGTACTTC
CASSFTGGTSYEQYF
>-|-|TRBJ2-2|TRBV7-2
TGTGCCAGCAGCTTATTGGCGGGGACGAACACCGGGGAGCTGTTTTTT
CASSLLAGTNTGELFF
>TRBD2|-|TRBJ2-2|TRBV27
TGTGCCAGCAGCAGACTAGCGGGAGGGGGGACCGGGGAGCTGTTTTTT
CASSRLAGGGTGELFF
>TRBD2|-|TRBJ2-5|TRBV5-4
TGTGCCAGCAGCGCGCCGGGACTAGGGGGAGAGACCCAGTACTTC
CASSAPGLGGETQYF
>-|-|TRBJ1-1|TRBV7-2
TGTGCCAGCAGCTCCCGAGGGGAGACTGAAGCTTTCTTT
CASSSRGETEAFF